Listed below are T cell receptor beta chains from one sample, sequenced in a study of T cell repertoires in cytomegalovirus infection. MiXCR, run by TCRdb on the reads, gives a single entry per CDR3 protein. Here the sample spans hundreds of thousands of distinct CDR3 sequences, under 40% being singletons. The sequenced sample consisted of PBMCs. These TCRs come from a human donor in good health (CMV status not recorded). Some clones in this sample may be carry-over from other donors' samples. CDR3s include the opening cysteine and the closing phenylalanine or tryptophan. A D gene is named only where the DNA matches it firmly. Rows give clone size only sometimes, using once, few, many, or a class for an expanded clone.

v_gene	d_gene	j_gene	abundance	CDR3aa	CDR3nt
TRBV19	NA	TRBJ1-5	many	CASSFLVSVNQPQHF	TGTGCCAGCAGTTTCCTCGTTTCAGTTAATCAGCCCCAGCATTTT
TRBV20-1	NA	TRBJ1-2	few	CSATNTNYGYTF	TGCAGTGCTACAAACACTAACTATGGCTACACCTTC
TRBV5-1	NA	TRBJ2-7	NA	CASSSIYEQYF	TGCGCCAGCAGCTCAATCTACGAGCAGTACTTC
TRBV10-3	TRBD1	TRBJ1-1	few	CAISGQGARLNTEAFF	TGTGCCATCAGTGGACAGGGGGCGCGATTGAACACTGAAGCTTTCTTT
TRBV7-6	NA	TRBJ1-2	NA	CASSLDTGNYGYTF	TGTGCCAGCAGCTTAGACACAGGGAACTATGGCTACACCTTC
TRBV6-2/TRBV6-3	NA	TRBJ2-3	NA	CASKRAGDTQYF	TGTGCCAGCAAGAGGGCTGGAGATACGCAGTATTTT
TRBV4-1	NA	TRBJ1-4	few	CASSQQGTTNEKLFF	TGCGCCAGCAGCCAACAGGGGACAACTAATGAAAAACTGTTTTTT
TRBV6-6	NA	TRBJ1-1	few	CASTKEWTEAFF	TGTGCCAGCACGAAGGAGTGGACTGAAGCTTTCTTT
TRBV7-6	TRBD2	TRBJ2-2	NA	CASSYPISGRNTGELFF	TGTGCCAGCAGCTACCCCATTAGCGGGAGGAACACCGGGGAGCTGTTTTTT
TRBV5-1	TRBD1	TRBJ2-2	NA	CASSPTGTGATGELFF	TGCGCCAGCAGCCCGACCGGGACAGGGGCCACCGGGGAGCTGTTTTTT
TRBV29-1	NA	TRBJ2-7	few	CSVYRVGEQYF	TGCAGCGTTTACAGGGTTGGCGAGCAGTACTTC
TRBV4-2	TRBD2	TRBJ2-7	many	CASSQDPSGGLLSYEQYF	TGTGCCAGCAGCCAAGATCCTAGCGGGGGGCTACTGTCCTACGAGCAGTACTTC
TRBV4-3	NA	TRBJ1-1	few	CASSLLGESHKAFF	TGCGCCAGCAGCCTTCTGGGGGAAAGTCACAAAGCTTTCTTT
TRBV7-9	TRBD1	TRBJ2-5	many	CASREPGQGKETQYF	TGTGCCAGCAGGGAACCGGGACAGGGGAAAGAGACCCAGTACTTC
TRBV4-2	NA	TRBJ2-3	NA	CSSSQETDTQYF	TGTTCCAGCAGCCAAGAAACAGATACGCAGTATTTT
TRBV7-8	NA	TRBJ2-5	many	CASSLARAPGETQYF	TGTGCCAGCAGCTTAGCGAGGGCTCCTGGGGAGACCCAGTACTTC
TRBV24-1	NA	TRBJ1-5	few	CATSSDSNQPQHF	TGTGCCACCAGTTCAGATAGCAATCAGCCCCAGCATTTT
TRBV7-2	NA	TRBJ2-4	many	CASSLAKAGRLAKNIQYF	TGTGCCAGCAGCTTAGCGAAGGCTGGAAGACTAGCCAAAAACATTCAGTACTTC
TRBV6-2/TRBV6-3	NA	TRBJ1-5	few	CASSYSDSSLGHF	TGTGCCAGCAGTTACTCGGACAGTTCCCTTGGGCATTTT
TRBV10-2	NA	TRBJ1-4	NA	CASSEMGGANEKLFF	TGCGCCAGCAGTGAGATGGGCGGCGCAAATGAAAAACTGTTTTTT
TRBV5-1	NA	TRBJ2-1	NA	CASSLEVSHSYNEQFF	TGCGCCAGCAGCTTGGAGGTTTCCCACTCCTACAATGAGCAGTTCTTC
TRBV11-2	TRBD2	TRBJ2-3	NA	CASSPWLAGVTSTDTQYF	TGTGCCAGCAGCCCGTGGTTAGCGGGGGTGACAAGCACAGATACGCAGTATTTT
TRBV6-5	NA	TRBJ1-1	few	CASSYVWGGDTEAFF	TGTGCCAGCAGTTACGTTTGGGGGGGAGACACTGAAGCTTTCTTT
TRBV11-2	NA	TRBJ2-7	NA	CASSVSTGIYEQYF	TGTGCCAGCAGCGTTTCTACAGGGATCTACGAGCAGTACTTC
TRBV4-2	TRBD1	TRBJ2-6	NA	CASSPNGQGSGANVLTF	TGTGCCAGCAGCCCCAACGGACAGGGCTCTGGGGCCAACGTCCTGACTTTC
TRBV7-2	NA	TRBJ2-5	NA	CASSFLAGRETPYF	TGTGCCAGCAGCTTCCTGGCGGGCAGGGAGACCCCGTACTTC
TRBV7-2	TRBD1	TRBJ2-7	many	CASSPGQGWDEQYF	TGTGCCAGCAGCCCGGGACAGGGTTGGGACGAGCAGTACTTC
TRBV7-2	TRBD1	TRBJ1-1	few	CASSLVQGAAEAFF	TGTGCCAGCAGCTTAGTGCAGGGGGCCGCTGAAGCTTTCTTT
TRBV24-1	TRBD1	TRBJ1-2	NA	CATSEGTVNYGYTF	TGTGCCACCAGTGAGGGGACAGTTAACTATGGCTACACCTTC
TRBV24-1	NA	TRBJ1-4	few	CATSDRAGSGKLFF	TGTGCCACCAGTGACCGAGCGGGGTCGGGGAAACTGTTTTTT
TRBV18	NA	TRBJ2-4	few	CASSVPGAKNIQYF	TGTGCCAGCTCAGTTCCGGGGGCCAAAAACATTCAGTACTTC
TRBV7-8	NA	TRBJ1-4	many	CASRLASERNEKLFF	TGTGCCAGCAGACTAGCCTCAGAACGCAACGAAAAACTGTTTTTT
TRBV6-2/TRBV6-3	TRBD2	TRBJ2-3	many	CASSYERGGRPTDTQYF	TGTGCCAGCAGTTACGAGCGGGGGGGACGACCAACAGATACGCAGTATTTT
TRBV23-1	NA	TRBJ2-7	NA	CASSQSPRSVYEQYF	TGCGCCAGCAGTCAATCGCCCAGGTCTGTTTACGAGCAGTACTTC
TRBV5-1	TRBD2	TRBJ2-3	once	CASSSPDPRGGFDTQYF	TGCGCCAGCAGTTCCCCGGATCCTCGCGGGGGGTTTGATACGCAGTATTTT
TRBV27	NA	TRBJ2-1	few	CASSLLASYNEQFF	TGTGCCAGCAGTCTCTTAGCCTCCTACAATGAGCAGTTCTTC
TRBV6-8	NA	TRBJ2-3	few	CASSRTPVRTDTQYF	TGTGCCAGCAGCCGAACCCCCGTTCGGACAGATACGCAGTATTTT
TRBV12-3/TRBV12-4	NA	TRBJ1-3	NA	CASSLWRANGNTIYF	TGTGCCAGCAGTTTATGGAGGGCTAACGGAAACACCATATATTTT
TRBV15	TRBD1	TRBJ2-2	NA	CATSSTGQGINGELFF	TGTGCCACCAGCAGCACAGGACAGGGTATTAACGGGGAGCTGTTTTTT
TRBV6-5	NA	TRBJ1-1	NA	CASCPQVNTEAFF	TGTGCCAGCTGTCCCCAGGTGAACACTGAAGCTTTCTTT
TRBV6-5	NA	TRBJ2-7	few	CASSYSTSRVAYEQYF	TGTGCCAGCAGTTACTCCACAAGCAGGGTCGCCTACGAGCAGTACTTC
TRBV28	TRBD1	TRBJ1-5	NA	CASSPLTGDQPQHF	TGTGCCAGCAGTCCTTTGACAGGGGATCAGCCCCAGCATTTT
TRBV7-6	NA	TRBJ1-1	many	CASSLRKDEAFF	TGTGCCAGCAGCTTACGTAAAGACGAAGCTTTCTTT
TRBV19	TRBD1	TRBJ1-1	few	CASRQLTGGRNTEAFF	TGTGCCAGTAGACAACTCACAGGGGGCCGGAACACTGAAGCTTTCTTT
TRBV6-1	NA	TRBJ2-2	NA	CASRSQGPNTGELFF	TGTGCCAGCCGTTCCCAGGGCCCGAACACCGGGGAGCTGTTTTTT
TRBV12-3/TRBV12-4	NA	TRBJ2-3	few	CASSLDGRADTQYF	TGTGCCAGCAGTTTAGACGGCCGCGCAGATACGCAGTATTTT
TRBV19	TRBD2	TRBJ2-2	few	CASSIDISGGTGELFF	TGTGCCAGTAGTATAGATATATCGGGGGGCACCGGGGAGCTGTTTTTT
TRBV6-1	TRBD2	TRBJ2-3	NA	CASSEARLALSTDTQYF	TGTGCCAGCAGTGAGGCCAGACTAGCACTGAGCACAGATACGCAGTATTTT
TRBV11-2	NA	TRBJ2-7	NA	CASSPRQGWRDEQYF	TGTGCCAGCAGCCCGCGACAAGGGTGGAGGGACGAGCAGTACTTC
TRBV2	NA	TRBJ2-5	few	CASRGREETQYF	TGTGCCAGCAGGGGCAGGGAGGAGACCCAGTACTTC
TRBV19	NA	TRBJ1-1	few	CASSIGVGMNTEAFF	TGTGCCAGTAGTATCGGGGTTGGAATGAACACTGAAGCTTTCTTT
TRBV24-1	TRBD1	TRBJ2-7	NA	CATSDTRDRSYEQYF	TGTGCCACCAGTGATACCCGGGACAGATCCTACGAGCAGTACTTC